Sequencing of this T cell receptor (beta chain) was carried out in a study of OX40 agonist ivuxolimab in advanced cancers. Study context: Patients were infused with ivuxolimab every 2 weeks at 0.01 to 10 mg/kg. Study conclusions and caveats: Still undetermined is the antigen specificity of the expanded peripheral T cells. Nonresponders included some who also had low normalized T-cell clonal expansion.

Autoimmune disease history or systemic immunosuppression disqualified patients. Germline-derived CDR1 and CDR2 are SGHNT and YENEEA. Trimming left V 5 bases short and J 4 bases short, with 9 bases between. This CDR3 is 12 amino acids long. Here immunoSEQ multiplex PCR was the method, and the copy in TCRdb shows in-frame clones only, minus some. The sample consists of around 19,000 clones, roughly 75% of them appearing once. As concerns this clone: What it recognizes is unknown.

V gene TRBV11-3 combines with J gene TRBJ2-7, with no clear D. This sample comprised CD4+ or CD8+ T cells sorted from blood, obtained in a trial of the OX40 agonist ivuxolimab. This TCR was sampled from an adult with an advanced solid tumor such as melanoma, head and neck, liver or kidney cancer. The CDR3 DNA reads TGTGCCAGCAGCCCGCCGGGTTACGAGCAGTACTTC. Translated, it gives CASSPPGYEQYF.